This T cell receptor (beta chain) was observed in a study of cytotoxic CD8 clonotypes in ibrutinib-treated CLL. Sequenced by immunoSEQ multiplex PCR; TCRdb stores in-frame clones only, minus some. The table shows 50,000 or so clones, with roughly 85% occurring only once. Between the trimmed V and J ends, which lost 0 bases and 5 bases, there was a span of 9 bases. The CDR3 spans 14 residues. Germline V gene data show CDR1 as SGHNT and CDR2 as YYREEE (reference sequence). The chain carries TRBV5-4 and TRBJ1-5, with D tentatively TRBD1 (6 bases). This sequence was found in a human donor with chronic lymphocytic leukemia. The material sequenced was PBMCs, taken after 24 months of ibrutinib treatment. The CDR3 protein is CASSLAGGDQPQHF. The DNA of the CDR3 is TGTGCCAGCAGCTTGGCCGGGGGCGATCAGCCCCAGCATTTT.